Sequencing of this T cell receptor (beta chain) was carried out in a study of Ad26.COV2.S vaccination and SARS-CoV-2 variants. Generated by immunoSEQ multiplex PCR, the TCRdb table keeps only in-frame clones and is missing some. The sample lists 46,000 or so clones, approximately 83% occurring once. Study observations and caveats: The breadth of spike-specific CD8+ and CD4+ T cell responses after vaccination was reportedly substantial.

About this clone: Its cognate antigen is unknown.

Trimming removed 4 bases from V and 2 bases from J, with 20 bases in between. This CDR3 contains 17 residues. Looked up from germline, CDR1 is LNHDA and CDR2 is SQIVND (reference sequence). The starting material was peripheral blood, obtained after recovery from COVID-19. The clonotype comes from a human donor who had recovered from COVID-19. The rearrangement joins TRBV19 to TRBJ1-1, with TRBD1 as a possible D gene (6 bases). The CDR3 nucleotides are TGTGCCAGTAGTAAAGGTGGGGGCAGGGGTTATAACACTGAAGCTTTCTTT. It specifies CASSKGGGRGYNTEAFF.